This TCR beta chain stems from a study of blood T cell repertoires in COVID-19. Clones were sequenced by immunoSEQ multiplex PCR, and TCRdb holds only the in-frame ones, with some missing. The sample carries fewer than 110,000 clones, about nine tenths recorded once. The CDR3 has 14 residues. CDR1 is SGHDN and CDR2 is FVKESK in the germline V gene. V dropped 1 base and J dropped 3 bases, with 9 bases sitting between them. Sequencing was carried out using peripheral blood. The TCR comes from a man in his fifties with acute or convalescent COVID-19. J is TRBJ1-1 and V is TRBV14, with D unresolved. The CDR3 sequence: CASSQVNGDTEAFF. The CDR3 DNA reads TGTGCCAGCAGCCAAGTTAACGGGGACACTGAAGCTTTCTTT.